A selection of T cell receptor beta chains follows, all from one sample in a study of identical twins. TCRdb fed the 5' RACE reads into MiXCR, producing one record per CDR3 protein. The data contain about 530,000 distinct CDR3 sequences, over 12% of them singletons. The same sample was also used in a study of yellow fever vaccine responses in identical twins.

The sample consisted of CD4+ T cells sorted from blood. The origin of the receptors is a woman aged 18-30 years in good health. CDR3s include the opening cysteine and the closing phenylalanine or tryptophan. Fields, in order: CDR3 DNA, CDR3 protein, clone size, V gene, D gene, J gene. A D gene is named only where the DNA matches it firmly. Part of the rows lack a size; the others show once, few, many or a class for expanded clones.

TGTGCCAGCAGCTTAGTTGGGACCGGCCGTACCGGGGAGCTGTTTTTT,CASSLVGTGRTGELFF,-,TRBV7-3,-,TRBJ2-2
TGTGCCAGCAGTTTTTACAGGGGAGGCACCGGGGAGCTGTTTTTT,CASSFYRGGTGELFF,-,TRBV28,-,TRBJ2-2
TGTGCCAGCAGCCCCGTCGGGATATTCCTCGGGGAGACCCAGTACTTC,CASSPVGIFLGETQYF,few,TRBV7-9,-,TRBJ2-5
TGTGCCAGCAGCCCTGGACTAGCTAGAGAGACCCAGTACTTC,CASSPGLARETQYF,many,TRBV14,TRBD2,TRBJ2-5
TGTGCCAGCAGCCAAGGCAGGGCGAACACCGGGGAGCTGTTTTTT,CASSQGRANTGELFF,-,TRBV3-1,-,TRBJ2-2
TGTGCCAGCAGTTACCAGGGACAGGGGGCGGCTCAGCCCCAGCATTTT,CASSYQGQGAAQPQHF,-,TRBV6-5,TRBD1,TRBJ1-5
TGCGCCAGCAGCTTGCAGGACTCGAGGGAGACCCAGTACTTC,CASSLQDSRETQYF,-,TRBV5-1,-,TRBJ2-5
TGCGCCAGCAGACCACAAACCGGTAGCTCCTACGAGCAGTACTTC,CASRPQTGSSYEQYF,-,TRBV10-2,-,TRBJ2-7
TGCGCCAGCAGCCCGGGACAGTTAGAGACCCAGTACTTC,CASSPGQLETQYF,-,TRBV5-1,TRBD1,TRBJ2-5
TGTGCCAGCAGCCAAAGCCGGGACTCGTACAATGAGCAGTTCTTC,CASSQSRDSYNEQFF,few,TRBV4-2,-,TRBJ2-1
TGTGCCAGCAGTCAAGGACAGGGGCGGCACCTGAGCACTGAAGCTTTCTTT,CASSQGQGRHLSTEAFF,-,TRBV6-1,TRBD1,TRBJ1-1
TGTGCCAGCAGCGATATGTGGAGGGATCACGAGCAGTACTTC,CASSDMWRDHEQYF,-,TRBV12-3/TRBV12-4,-,TRBJ2-7
TGTGCCAGCAGCTTTGGTCGGGAAAACAATGAGCAGTTCTTC,CASSFGRENNEQFF,few,TRBV11-2,-,TRBJ2-1
TGTGCCAGCAGTTACGGGGTAGCCGCCACAGATACGCAGTATTTT,CASSYGVAATDTQYF,-,TRBV6-2/TRBV6-3,-,TRBJ2-3
TGCAGTGCTCCCGGACGGGGCAATGAGCAGTTCTTC,CSAPGRGNEQFF,few,TRBV20-1,-,TRBJ2-1
TGTGCCAGCAGCCCGACTGGGTCGACGAACACTGAAGCTTTCTTT,CASSPTGSTNTEAFF,-,TRBV11-3,-,TRBJ1-1
TGTGCCAGCAGCCGAGGACAGGGGGCGAATGGCTACACCTTC,CASSRGQGANGYTF,few,TRBV14,TRBD1,TRBJ1-2
TGCGCCAGCAGTGAGGAGGGATCGGGCACAGATACGCAGTATTTT,CASSEEGSGTDTQYF,-,TRBV10-1,-,TRBJ2-3
TGTGCCAGCAGTGCCACACGGAGCTCCTACGAGCAGTACTTC,CASSATRSSYEQYF,-,TRBV2,-,TRBJ2-7
TGTGCCAGCAGAGAGACTAGCGGGGGAATCAACACCGGGGAGCTGTTTTTT,CASRETSGGINTGELFF,-,TRBV6-1,TRBD2,TRBJ2-2